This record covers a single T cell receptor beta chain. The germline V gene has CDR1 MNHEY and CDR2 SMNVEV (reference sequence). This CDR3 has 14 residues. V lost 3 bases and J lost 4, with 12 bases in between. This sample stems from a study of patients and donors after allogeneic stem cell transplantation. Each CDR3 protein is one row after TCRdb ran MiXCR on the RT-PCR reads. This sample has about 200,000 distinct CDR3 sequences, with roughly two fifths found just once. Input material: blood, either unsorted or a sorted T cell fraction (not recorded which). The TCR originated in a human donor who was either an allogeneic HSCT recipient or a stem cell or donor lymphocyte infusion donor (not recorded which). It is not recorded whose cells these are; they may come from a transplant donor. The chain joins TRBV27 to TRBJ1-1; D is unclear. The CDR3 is CASSFRASGTEAFF. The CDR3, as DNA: TGTGCCAGCAGTTTCCGCGCGAGTGGCACTGAAGCTTTCTTT.